Listed here are 14 T cell receptor beta chains from one sample, sequenced in a study of cytomegalovirus exposure and HLA in healthy donors. The primer mix had 60 Vbeta and 13 Jbeta primers. Data came from immunoSEQ multiplex PCR; TCRdb stores just in-frame clones and leaves some out. The sample consists of around 130,000 clones, under 90% of them appearing once. The sequenced sample consisted of PBMCs. The source of these receptors is a middle-aged woman in good health and CMV-seronegative.

V and J are TRBV6-5 and TRBJ2-1, with 16 bases identical to TRBD2. The CDR3 is 15 residues long. Germline assignment: CDR1 MNHEY and CDR2 SVGAGI. V dropped 6 bases and J dropped 7; count of bases not matched to a gene: 3. CDR3 coding DNA: TGTGCCAGCAGGGGACTAGCGGGAGGGGATAATGAGCAGTTCTTC. This encodes CASRGLAGGDNEQFF.

The chain couples TRBV4-1 to TRBJ2-1, with no clear D. V was shortened by 1 base and J by 8 bases, with 12 bases between the two germline ends. This CDR3 comprises 14 residues. Germline V gene data show CDR1 as MGHRA and CDR2 as YSYEKL. The CDR3 region has the DNA TGCGCCAGCAGCCAAGCCAACCTAGTCCATGAGCAGTTCTTC. Translating it yields CASSQANLVHEQFF.

The gene calls are TRBV7-9 and TRBJ2-3; the match to TRBD1 covers 9 bases. From germline, CDR1 is SEHNR and CDR2 FQNEAQ (reference sequence). V lost 5 bases to trimming and J lost 10 bases; unmatched junction nucleotides: 10. This CDR3 has 14 residues. The CDR3 region is CASSLTGQGPSQYF. The CDR3 nucleotides are TGTGCCAGCAGCCTTACGGGACAGGGCCCTTCGCAGTATTTT.

The rearrangement joins TRBV10-3 to TRBJ1-2; the match to TRBD1 covers 8 bases. This CDR3 contains 13 residues. From germline, CDR1 is ENHRY and CDR2 SYGVKD. V dropped 10 bases and J dropped 3; count of bases not matched to a gene: 7. In nucleotides, the CDR3 is TGTGCCAGGGGAGGACAGGGATACTATGGCTACACCTTC. This gives the protein CARGGQGYYGYTF.

This clone has more than one count but fewer than ten. The rearrangement joins TRBV7-9 to TRBJ1-6; 8 bases fit TRBD1. Germline-derived CDR1 and CDR2 are SEHNR and FQNEAQ (reference sequence). This CDR3 has 16 residues. V dropped 6 bases and J dropped 3; count of bases not matched to a gene: 7. DNA for the CDR3: TGTGCCAGCAGTTCAGGACAGGGTCTCTATAATTCACCCCTCCACTTT. It codes for CASSSGQGLYNSPLHF.

On this clone: At one of its ends the junction is not consistent with the germline gene, which may arise from a read error. The V call is TRBV15, the J call TRBJ2-2, with 9 bases matching TRBD2. This CDR3 contains 17 residues. In germline, CDR1 is LNHNV, CDR2 YYDKDF (reference sequence). The CDR3 coding sequence is TGTGCCACCAGCAGAGGGGCTAGCGGGACTAACAGCGGGGAGCTGTTTTTT. This gives the protein CATSRGASGTNSGELFF.

With regard to this clone: Other nucleotide sequences in the sample specify the same CDR3. DNA of the CDR3: TGCACCAGCAGCGCTAGACTAGCGGGAGCTGTTACGCAGTATTTT. Protein: CTSSARLAGAVTQYF. V is TRBV1 and J is TRBJ2-3; the table's D gene call, TRBD2, was not cross checked with the DNA. TRBV1 is a documented pseudogene. CDR3 length: 15 residues.

This chain connects TRBV6-1 to TRBJ1-4, with a weak D call TRBD1 (5 bases). Germline CDR1 and CDR2: MNHNS and SASEGT. CDR3 length equals 15 residues. Trimming took off 1 base at V and 7 bases at J, with 13 bases between the two ends. CDR3 DNA sequence: TGTGCCAGCAGTGAAGGAGGAAGGGGATCTGAAAAACTGTTTTTT. Its translation: CASSEGGRGSEKLFF.

For this clone: Relative to the germline gene, one junction end is altered; a read error may explain this. This chain links TRBV15 with TRBJ2-2, with TRBD2 as a possible D gene (6 bases). The CDR3 spans 17 residues. Germline V gives CDR1 LNHNV, CDR2 YYDKDF (reference sequence). CDR3 loop: CATSRDRGSSNTGGLFF. CDR3 nucleotides: TGTGCCACCAGCAGAGATCGGGGGTCCTCGAACACCGGGGGGCTGTTTTTT.

The J gene is TRBJ1-2, the V gene TRBV29-1; possibly TRBD1 for D (6 bases). This CDR3 spans 12 amino acids. V shed 6 bases and J shed 4 bases, with 12 bases lying between them. Germline CDR1 reads SQVTM; CDR2 reads ANQGSEA. The DNA for the CDR3 is TGCAGCGTCCGAAGGGGGTCCTATGGCTACACCTTC. Protein product: CSVRRGSYGYTF.

CDR3 amino acids: CASSDPGGRSTEAFF. The CDR3 DNA sequence: TGTGCCAGCAGTGACCCTGGGGGGAGGAGTACTGAAGCTTTCTTT. The gene calls are TRBV25-1 and TRBJ1-1; possibly TRBD1 for D (5 bases). Trimming left V 3 bases short and J 5 bases short, with 16 bases between. Per the germline V gene, CDR1 is MGHDK and CDR2 is SYGVNS. This CDR3 spans 15 amino acids.

This clone appeared once. One junction end does not reproduce the germline sequence, and a read error may be involved. V is TRBV7-9 and J is TRBJ2-1; 7 bases are shared with TRBD1. Germline-derived CDR1 and CDR2 are SEHNR and FQNEAQ (reference sequence). The CDR3 is made up of 15 amino acids. The CDR3 bases are TGTTCCAGCAACGGGGTCGGGACAGCCTACAATGAGCAGTTCTTC. It yields the protein CSSNGVGTAYNEQFF.

The chain combines TRBV6-5 with TRBJ2-5; weak D call: TRBD2 (6 bases). From germline, CDR1 is MNHEY and CDR2 SVGAGI. The CDR3 totals 15 residues. Deletions cut 6 bases from V and 1 base from J, with 15 bases between. DNA for the CDR3: TGTGCCAGCAGCCGATATCTGCGGGGCCAAGAGACCCAGTACTTC. It encodes CASSRYLRGQETQYF.

V usage is TRBV10-3 and J usage is TRBJ1-2; perhaps TRBD1 as D (6 bases). The ends were cut back, 3 bases at V and 7 bases at J, with 18 bases in the middle. In germline, CDR1 is ENHRY, CDR2 SYGVKD. This CDR3 has 15 residues. The CDR3 loop reads CAISDGGGASVGYTF. The CDR3, as DNA: TGTGCCATCAGTGACGGGGGGGGCGCGTCTGTTGGCTACACCTTC.